This T cell receptor beta chain was captured in a study of beta chain features in type 1 diabetes. The authors reverse transcribed all of the isolated RNA, so sequencing captured expressed TCRB transcripts. Using immunoSEQ multiplex PCR, the repertoire was profiled, and TCRdb retains in-frame clones only, with some absent. The table lists hundreds of thousands of clones, approximately 12% of them singletons. Germline values: CDR1 KGHSH, CDR2 LQKENI. With 1 base clipped from V and 3 bases from J, the junction kept 5 bases outside the gene matches. The CDR3 has 15 residues. This chain connects TRBV18 to TRBJ2-5; 7 positions agree with TRBD1. Material for sequencing was naive CD4+ T cells from blood. The TCR was taken from a man aged 18 to 35 in good health. The CDR3 reads CASSPQTGTEETQYF. In DNA, the CDR3 is TGTGCCAGCTCACCACAAACCGGGACAGAAGAGACCCAGTACTTC.